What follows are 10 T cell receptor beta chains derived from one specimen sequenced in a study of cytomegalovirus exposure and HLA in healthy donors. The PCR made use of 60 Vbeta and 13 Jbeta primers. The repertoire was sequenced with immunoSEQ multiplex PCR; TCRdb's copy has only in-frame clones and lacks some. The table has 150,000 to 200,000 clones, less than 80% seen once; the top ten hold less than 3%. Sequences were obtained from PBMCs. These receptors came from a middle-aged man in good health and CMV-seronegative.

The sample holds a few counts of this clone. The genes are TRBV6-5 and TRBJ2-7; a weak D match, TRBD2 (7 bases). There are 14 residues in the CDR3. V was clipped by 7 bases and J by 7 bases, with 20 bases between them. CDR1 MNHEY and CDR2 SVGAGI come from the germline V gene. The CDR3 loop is CASKGDRTAGEQYF. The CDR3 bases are TGTGCCAGCAAAGGCGACAGGACAGCGGGGGAGCAGTACTTC.

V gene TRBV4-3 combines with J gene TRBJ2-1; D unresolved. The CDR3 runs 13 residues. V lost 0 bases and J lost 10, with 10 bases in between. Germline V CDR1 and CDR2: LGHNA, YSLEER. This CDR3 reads CASSQESPNEQFF. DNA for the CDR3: TGCGCCAGCAGCCAAGAATCGCCTAACGAGCAGTTCTTC.

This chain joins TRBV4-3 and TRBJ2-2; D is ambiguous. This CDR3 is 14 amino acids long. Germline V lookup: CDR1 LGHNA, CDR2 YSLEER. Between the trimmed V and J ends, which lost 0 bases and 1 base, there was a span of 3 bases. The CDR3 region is CASSQERNTGELFF. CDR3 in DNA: TGCGCCAGCAGCCAAGAGCGGAACACCGGGGAGCTGTTTTTT.

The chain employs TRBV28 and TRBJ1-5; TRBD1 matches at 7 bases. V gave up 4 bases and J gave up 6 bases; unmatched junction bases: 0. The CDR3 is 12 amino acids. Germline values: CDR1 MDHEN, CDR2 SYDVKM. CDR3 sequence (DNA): TGTGCCAGCAGTTCAGGGGGTCAGCCCCAGCATTTT. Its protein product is CASSSGGQPQHF.

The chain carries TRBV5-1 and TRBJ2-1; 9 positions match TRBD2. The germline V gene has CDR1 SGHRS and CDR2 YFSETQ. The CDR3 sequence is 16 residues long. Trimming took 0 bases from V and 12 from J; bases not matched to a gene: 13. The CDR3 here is CASSLVSGSHLPWQFF. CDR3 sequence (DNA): TGCGCCAGCAGCTTGGTTAGCGGGAGTCATCTACCATGGCAGTTCTTC.

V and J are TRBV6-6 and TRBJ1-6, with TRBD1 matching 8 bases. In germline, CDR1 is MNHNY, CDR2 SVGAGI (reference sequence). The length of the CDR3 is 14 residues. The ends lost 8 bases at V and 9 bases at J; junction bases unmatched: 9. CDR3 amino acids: CASGGDRRISPLHF. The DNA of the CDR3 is TGTGCCAGCGGAGGGGACAGGAGGATTTCACCCCTCCACTTT.

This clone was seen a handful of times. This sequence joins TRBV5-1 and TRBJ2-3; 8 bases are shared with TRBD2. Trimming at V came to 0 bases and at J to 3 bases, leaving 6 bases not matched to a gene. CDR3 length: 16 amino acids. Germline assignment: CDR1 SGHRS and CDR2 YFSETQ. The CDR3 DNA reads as TGCGCCAGCAGCTTGGCCAGGGCGGGGGGAACAGATACGCAGTATTTT. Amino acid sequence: CASSLARAGGTDTQYF.

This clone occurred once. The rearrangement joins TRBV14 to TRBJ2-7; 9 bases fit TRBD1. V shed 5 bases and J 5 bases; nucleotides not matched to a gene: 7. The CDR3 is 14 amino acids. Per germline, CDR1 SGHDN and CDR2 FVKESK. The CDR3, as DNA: TGTGCCAGCAGCTTGGGACAGGGTGCCCACGAGCAGTACTTC. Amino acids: CASSLGQGAHEQYF.

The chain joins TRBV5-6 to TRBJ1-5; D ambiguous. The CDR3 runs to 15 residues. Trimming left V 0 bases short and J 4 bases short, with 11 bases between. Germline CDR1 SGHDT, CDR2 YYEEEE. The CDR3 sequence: CASSLAAAFNQPQHF. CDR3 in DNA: TGTGCCAGCAGCTTGGCCGCGGCATTTAATCAGCCCCAGCATTTT. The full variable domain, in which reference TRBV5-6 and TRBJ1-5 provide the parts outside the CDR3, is DAGVTQSPTHLIKTRGQQVTLRCSPKSGHDTVSWYQQALGQGPQFIFQYYEEEERQRGNFPDRFSGHQFPNYSSELNVNALLLGDSALYLCASSLAAAFNQPQHFGDGTRLSIL.

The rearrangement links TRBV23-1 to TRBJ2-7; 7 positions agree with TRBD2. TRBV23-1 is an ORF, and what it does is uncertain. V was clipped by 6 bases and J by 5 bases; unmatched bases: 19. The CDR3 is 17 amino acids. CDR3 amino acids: CASRQNKVGGGRDEQYF. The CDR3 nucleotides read TGCGCCAGCAGACAAAACAAGGTCGGGGGAGGGCGCGACGAGCAGTACTTC.